The source of this T cell receptor beta chain is a study of blood T cells in healthy people across ages. Study results and caveats: While age rose, TCR beta diversity per million T cells dropped in a roughly linear way.

Whenever a sample was processed, at least 6 million PBMCs were isolated. This CDR3 region has 16 residues. Germline-derived CDR1 and CDR2 are LNHNV and YYDKDF (reference sequence). Trimming left V 0 bases short and J 6 bases short, with 17 bases between. With a J-beta primer mix and a sample-barcoded 5' primer, a second PCR ran about 7 to 12 cycles. TCRdb re-called the 5' RACE reads with MiXCR, one entry per CDR3 protein. The sample shows some 760,000 distinct CDR3 sequences, just under 25% of them seen only once. Concerning this clonotype itself: Its specificity is not known.

These data also formed part of another study, on T cells of mothers and their children. According to that study: Mothers gave over 9.5 million TCR beta CDR3 reads each, and children several million each.

The sequence was obtained from a boy between 5 and 17 years old in good health. The sample consisted of blood. The gene calls are TRBV15 and TRBJ1-2; TRBD1 is a possible D gene (6 bases). As DNA, the CDR3 is TGTGCCACCAGCAGAGATTCTCTGGGGGCGATCCATGGCTACACCTTC. It codes for CATSRDSLGAIHGYTF.